This T cell receptor beta chain was retrieved from a study of T cells in narcolepsy. For the study at large: Enrolled donors included narcolepsy type 1 or type 2 patients and healthy controls. Study-level findings and limits: Reportedly, autoreactive clonotypes were serially detected in patients' blood but not controls'. HCRT-specific and TRIB2-specific autoreactive clonotypes appeared among same-patient CSF and blood CD4+ clonotypes.

The CDR3 sequence is 11 residues long. Germline V lookup: CDR1 MNHNS, CDR2 SASEGT. V trimming: 7 bases; J trimming: 8 bases; junction bases outside the gene matches: 1. With regard to this clone: What it recognizes is unknown.

Clones were sequenced by immunoSEQ multiplex PCR, and TCRdb holds only the in-frame ones, with some missing. Here the sample spans 17,000 or so clones, around 77% being singletons. The V gene is TRBV6-1, the J gene TRBJ1-2, with 10 bases that match TRBD1. This sequence originates from a human donor with narcolepsy. The sample comprised CD45RA- memory CD8+ T cells from PBMCs. CDR3 residues: CASTTGGGYTF. The CDR3 region has the DNA TGTGCCAGCACGACAGGGGGCGGCTACACCTTC.